Reported below is one T cell receptor (beta chain). CDR3 regions of TCR beta were amplified from RNA transcripts. Scientists carried out first-round RT-PCR using HTBI primers and then a second-round multiplex PCR. From the multiplex PCR reads, TCRdb called clonotypes with MiXCR, one entry per CDR3 protein. Of roughly 1.1 million distinct CDR3 sequences listed, about 35% were seen once; the top ten hold 11%. V lost 6 bases, J lost 2 bases, and 4 bases stayed unmatched. Germline CDR1 reads LNHDA; CDR2 reads SQIVND (reference sequence). This CDR3 region has 14 residues. This entry comes from a study of Graves' ophthalmopathy and Graves' hyperthyroidism.

The TCR was taken from an adult man with Graves' hyperthyroidism. This chain connects TRBV19 to TRBJ1-5; TRBD1 agrees at 7 bases. The sample was peripheral blood or thyroid tissue (not recorded which). The CDR3 spells CASRPQGGNQPQHF. Here the CDR3 DNA reads TGTGCCAGTAGGCCTCAGGGGGGCAATCAGCCCCAGCATTTT.